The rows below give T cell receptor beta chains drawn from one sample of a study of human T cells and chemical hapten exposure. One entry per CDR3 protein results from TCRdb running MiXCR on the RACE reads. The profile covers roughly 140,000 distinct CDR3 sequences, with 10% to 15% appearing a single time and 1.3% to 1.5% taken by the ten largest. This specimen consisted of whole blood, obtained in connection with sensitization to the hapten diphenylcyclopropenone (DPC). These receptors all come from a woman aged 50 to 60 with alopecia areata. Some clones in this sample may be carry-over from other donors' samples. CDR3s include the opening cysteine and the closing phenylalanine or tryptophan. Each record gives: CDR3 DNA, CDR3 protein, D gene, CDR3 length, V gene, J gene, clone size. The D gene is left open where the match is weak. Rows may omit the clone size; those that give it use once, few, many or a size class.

CDR3nt: TGTGCCACCAGTGATCCAGCGGGAGCAAGCACAGATACGCAGTATTTT
CDR3aa: CATSDPAGASTDTQYF
d_gene: TRBD2
len: 16
v_gene: TRBV24-1
j_gene: TRBJ2-3
abundance: .

CDR3nt: TGTGCCTGGAATCCCGGGACTAGACTTTCAGATACGCAGTATTTT
CDR3aa: CAWNPGTRLSDTQYF
d_gene: TRBD2
len: 15
v_gene: TRBV30
j_gene: TRBJ2-3
abundance: many

CDR3nt: TGTGCCAGTAGTTCTCCTTCCGCGGGCAGCAATCAGCCCCAGCATTTT
CDR3aa: CASSSPSAGSNQPQHF
d_gene: .
len: 16
v_gene: TRBV19
j_gene: TRBJ1-5
abundance: many

CDR3nt: TGCAGCGTAGCCTTGGGGAGCGGGGAAGGCGAGCAGTACTTC
CDR3aa: CSVALGSGEGEQYF
d_gene: TRBD2
len: 14
v_gene: TRBV29-1
j_gene: TRBJ2-7
abundance: .

CDR3nt: TGTGCCAGCAGACCCGGGACAGCCATGAACACTGAAGCTTTCTTT
CDR3aa: CASRPGTAMNTEAFF
d_gene: TRBD1
len: 15
v_gene: TRBV7-9
j_gene: TRBJ1-1
abundance: few

CDR3nt: TGTGCCAGCAGCTTAGAAGGACTAGCGGGAGTATTGTACTTC
CDR3aa: CASSLEGLAGVLYF
d_gene: TRBD2
len: 14
v_gene: TRBV11-2
j_gene: TRBJ2-7
abundance: few

CDR3nt: TGCAGTGCTAGAGATCCAGCGGGACAGGGGGACGAGCAGTACTTC
CDR3aa: CSARDPAGQGDEQYF
d_gene: TRBD1
len: 15
v_gene: TRBV20-1
j_gene: TRBJ2-7
abundance: few

CDR3nt: TGTGCCAGCAGTTTAGGTGGTGTGGGGGGCAATCAGCCCCAGCATTTT
CDR3aa: CASSLGGVGGNQPQHF
d_gene: .
len: 16
v_gene: TRBV28
j_gene: TRBJ1-5
abundance: many

CDR3nt: TGTGCCAGCATTACTCCCCGTACGACACTTTCCCGGATGACCACTGAAGCTTTCTTT
CDR3aa: CASITPRTTLSRMTTEAFF
d_gene: .
len: 19
v_gene: TRBV12-3/TRBV12-4
j_gene: TRBJ1-1
abundance: .

CDR3nt: TGCAGCCACGCGACATCATTCTCCTACAATGAGCAGTTCTTC
CDR3aa: CSHATSFSYNEQFF
d_gene: .
len: 14
v_gene: TRBV29-1
j_gene: TRBJ2-1
abundance: many

CDR3nt: TGTGCCAGCAGCTTAGCTAGGCCTCCCCTAGATACGCAGTATTTT
CDR3aa: CASSLARPPLDTQYF
d_gene: .
len: 15
v_gene: TRBV7-8
j_gene: TRBJ2-3
abundance: few

CDR3nt: TGTGCCAGCAGCTTAGTAGCGTTAGCCTACGAGCAGTACTTC
CDR3aa: CASSLVALAYEQYF
d_gene: .
len: 14
v_gene: TRBV7-8
j_gene: TRBJ2-7
abundance: .

CDR3nt: TGTGCCAGCAGTTACTCAAGGCTTGACTATGGCTACACCTTC
CDR3aa: CASSYSRLDYGYTF
d_gene: .
len: 14
v_gene: TRBV6-2/TRBV6-3
j_gene: TRBJ1-2
abundance: .

CDR3nt: TGTGCCAGCAGTTACTCAGAGGAAAGGGTACGGGGGACCCAGTACTTC
CDR3aa: CASSYSEERVRGTQYF
d_gene: .
len: 16
v_gene: TRBV6-5
j_gene: TRBJ2-5
abundance: .

CDR3nt: TGTGCCAGCAGCCAGGTGGCCACAGGCGGGACTGAAGCTTTCTTT
CDR3aa: CASSQVATGGTEAFF
d_gene: .
len: 15
v_gene: TRBV4-2
j_gene: TRBJ1-1
abundance: once

CDR3nt: TGTGCCAGCAGACGGGGACCGATCAACACTGAAGCTTTCTTT
CDR3aa: CASRRGPINTEAFF
d_gene: .
len: 14
v_gene: TRBV2
j_gene: TRBJ1-1
abundance: many